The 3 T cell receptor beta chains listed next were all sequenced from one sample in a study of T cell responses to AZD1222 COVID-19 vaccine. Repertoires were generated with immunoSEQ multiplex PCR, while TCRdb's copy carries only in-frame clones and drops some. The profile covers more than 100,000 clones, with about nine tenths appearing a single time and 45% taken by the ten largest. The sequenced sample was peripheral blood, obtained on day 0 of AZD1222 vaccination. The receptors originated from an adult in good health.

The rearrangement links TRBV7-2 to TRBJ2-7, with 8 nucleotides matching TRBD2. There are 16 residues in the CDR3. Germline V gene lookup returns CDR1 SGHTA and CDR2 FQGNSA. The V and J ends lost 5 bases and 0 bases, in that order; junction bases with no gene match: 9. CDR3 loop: CASSVSGTQPSYEQYF. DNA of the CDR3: TGTGCCAGCAGCGTTAGCGGGACCCAGCCCTCCTACGAGCAGTACTTC.

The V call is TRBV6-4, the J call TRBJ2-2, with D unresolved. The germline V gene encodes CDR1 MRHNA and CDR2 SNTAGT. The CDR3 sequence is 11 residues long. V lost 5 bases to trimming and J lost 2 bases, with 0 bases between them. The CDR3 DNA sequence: TGTGCCAGCAGTAACACCGGGGAGCTGTTTTTT. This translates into CASSNTGELFF.

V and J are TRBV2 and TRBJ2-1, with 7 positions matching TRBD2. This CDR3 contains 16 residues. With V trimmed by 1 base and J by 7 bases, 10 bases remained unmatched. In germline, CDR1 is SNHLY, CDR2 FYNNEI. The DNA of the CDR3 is TGTGCCAGCAGTGAAGGTGGGAGGGCCCGTATGAATGAGCAGTTCTTC. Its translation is CASSEGGRARMNEQFF. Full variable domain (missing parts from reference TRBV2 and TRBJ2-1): EPEVTQTPSHQVTQMGQEVILRCVPISNHLYFYWYRQILGQKVEFLVSFYNNEISEKSEIFDDQFSVERPDGSNFTLKIRSTKLEDSAMYFCASSEGGRARMNEQFFGPGTRLTVL.